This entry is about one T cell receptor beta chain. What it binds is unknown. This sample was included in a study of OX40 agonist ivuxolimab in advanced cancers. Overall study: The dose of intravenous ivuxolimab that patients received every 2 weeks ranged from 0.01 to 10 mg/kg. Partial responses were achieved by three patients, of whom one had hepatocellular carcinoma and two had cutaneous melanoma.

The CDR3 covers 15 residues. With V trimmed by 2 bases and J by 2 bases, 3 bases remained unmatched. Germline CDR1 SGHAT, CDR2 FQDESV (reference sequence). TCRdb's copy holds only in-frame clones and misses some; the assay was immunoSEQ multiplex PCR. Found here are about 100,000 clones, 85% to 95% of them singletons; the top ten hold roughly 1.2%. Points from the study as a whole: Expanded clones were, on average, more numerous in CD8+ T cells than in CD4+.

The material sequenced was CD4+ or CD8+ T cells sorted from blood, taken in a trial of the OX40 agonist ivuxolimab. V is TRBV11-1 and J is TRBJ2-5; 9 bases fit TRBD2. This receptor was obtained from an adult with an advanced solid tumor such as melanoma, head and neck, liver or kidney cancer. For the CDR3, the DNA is TGTGCCAGCAGCTTACGGCTAGCGGGACAAGAGACCCAGTACTTC. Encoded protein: CASSLRLAGQETQYF.